Shown below are 5 T cell receptor beta chains from a single sample sequenced in a study of monozygotic twins with inflammatory bowel disease. TCRdb re-called the 5' RACE reads; every CDR3 protein appears as one record, without DNA. The sample totals hundreds of thousands of distinct CDR3 sequences. Sample: blood. Receptor source: a human donor with ulcerative colitis or Crohn's disease, or a healthy co-twin of an affected twin (not recorded which).

V gene TRBV7-2 combines with J gene TRBJ2-2; TCRdb designates TRBD1, a call that cannot be tested without DNA. This CDR3 has 16 residues. Germline V gene data show CDR1 as SGHTA and CDR2 as FQGNSA. The CDR3 loop reads CASSLVRDRATGELFF.

The chain employs TRBV20-1 and TRBJ2-1; TCRdb selects TRBD2, and the lack of DNA leaves this call unchecked. The CDR3 covers 14 residues. Germline V lookup: CDR1 DFQATT, CDR2 SNEGSKA (reference sequence). Here the CDR3 reads CSAKRGTASDEQFF.

The chain links TRBV7-9 to TRBJ2-1; TCRdb names TRBD1, which stays unverified in the absence of DNA. Germline-derived CDR1 and CDR2 are SEHNR and FQNEAQ (reference sequence). The CDR3 runs to 13 residues. CDR3 region: CASSTPRSHEQFF.

The chain recombines TRBV7-9 with TRBJ2-7; the D call of TRBD1 rests on TCRdb alone, since no DNA is present to check it. The CDR3 runs to 13 residues. Per the germline V gene, CDR1 is SEHNR and CDR2 is FQNEAQ (reference sequence). The CDR3 sequence is CASSFGQGYEQYF.

The chain couples TRBV7-2 to TRBJ2-1; TCRdb indicates TRBD1, and absent DNA this call remains unverified. The CDR3 extends over 15 amino acids. Germline CDR1 reads SGHTA; CDR2 reads FQGNSA. The CDR3 sequence is CASSLDGAAYNEQFF.